The clone carrying this T cell receptor beta chain appeared a few times. Its antigen is currently unknown. From germline, CDR1 is MNHEY and CDR2 SVGEGT. V dropped 8 bases and J dropped 2 bases, with 5 bases sitting between them. The CDR3 spans 11 residues. The data derive from a study of human T cells and chemical hapten exposure. Study information: Predominantly women, the patients had alopecia areata, totalis or universalis. Slight volume differences across pooled libraries mainly accounted for varying per-sample TCR yields.

From the RACE reads, TCRdb called clonotypes with MiXCR, one entry per CDR3 protein. The profile shows roughly 120,000 distinct CDR3 sequences, approximately 8.8% of them singletons. Time point here: patch test 2, 6 weeks after DPC sensitization. Treatment denoted: therapeutic diphenylcyclopropenone sensitization with weekly scalp DPC. Notes on the study in general: TCRs exceeding a frequency of 1 in 1000 stayed unchanged under DPC sensitization.

The rearrangement joins TRBV6-2 or TRBV6-3 to TRBJ2-3, with unresolved D. Here the sequenced sample was whole blood, taken in connection with sensitization to the hapten diphenylcyclopropenone (DPC). The TCR sequence derives from a woman aged 40 to 49 with alopecia areata. Some clones in this sample may be carry-over from other donors' samples. CDR3 sequence reads: CASVNTDTQYF. DNA for the CDR3: TGTGCCAGCGTAAACACAGATACGCAGTATTTT.